This T cell receptor (beta chain) was identified during a study of CD4 T cells in relation to SARS-CoV-2 and coronaviruses. Profiling relied on immunoSEQ multiplex PCR, and the TCRdb table lists in-frame clones only, not all of them. The profile shows 35,000 to 40,000 clones, around four fifths of them singletons. Notes on this clone: The antigen is undetermined.

This CDR3 contains 18 residues. Germline V lookup: CDR1 MGHRA, CDR2 YSYEKL. V was clipped by 0 bases and J by 5 bases, with 22 bases between them. The sequencing sample was made of memory CD4+ T cells from PBMCs, cultured in vitro. The sequence was obtained from an adult with COVID-19. The chain uses TRBV4-1 and TRBJ1-1, with D uncertain. The CDR3, as DNA: TGCGCCAGCAGCCAAGAGTTACGGGGAAGGGCCAGTTGGACTGAAGCTTTCTTT. Its protein product is CASSQELRGRASWTEAFF.